These 26 T cell receptor beta chains were all obtained from the same sample, sequenced in a study of blood T cells in healthy people across ages. For the second PCR, which ran for about 7 to 11 cycles, a sample-barcoded 5' primer and a J-beta primer mix were used. TCRdb processed the 5' RACE reads anew with MiXCR; each CDR3 protein has one entry. The sample has 900,000 to 950,000 distinct CDR3 sequences, almost 30% seen once. This same sample was also taken into another study, of T cells of mothers and their children.

Sequenced input: blood. All receptors come from a woman in her thirties or forties in good health.

This clonotype was seen more than once but under ten times. The chain combines TRBV12-3 or TRBV12-4 with TRBJ2-1, with a possible D match to TRBD2 (6 bases). V lost 7 bases, J lost 9 bases, and 13 bases lay in between. The CDR3 covers 12 residues. The CDR3 bases are TGTGCCAGCACACCGGGGACTCCTGAGCAGTTCTTC. This sequence encodes CASTPGTPEQFF.

Comment on this clonotype: One end of the junction is discordant with germline, which a read error may explain. The rearrangement links TRBV9 to TRBJ2-3; 8 bases match TRBD1. Per the germline V gene, CDR1 is SGDLS and CDR2 is YYNGEE. The CDR3 is made up of 14 amino acids. CDR3 amino acids: CAGSVQGAGDTQYF. CDR3 sequence (DNA): TGTGCCGGCAGCGTTCAGGGGGCTGGAGATACGCAGTATTTT. The full variable domain, in which reference TRBV9 and TRBJ2-3 provide the parts outside the CDR3, is DSGVTQTPKHLITATGQRVTLRCSPRSGDLSVYWYQQSLDQGLQFLIQYYNGEERAKGNILERFSAQQFPDLHSELNLSSLELGDSALYFCAGSVQGAGDTQYFGPGTRLTVL.

The V and J genes are TRBV6-1 and TRBJ1-2, with 8 bases matching TRBD1. Looked up from germline, CDR1 is MNHNS and CDR2 is SASEGT. This CDR3 region has 16 residues. Unmatched junction bases numbered 9, after V lost 2 bases and J lost 4 bases. The CDR3 here is CASSESPTGASYGYTF. The CDR3 region has the DNA TGTGCCAGCAGTGAATCCCCGACAGGGGCGTCCTATGGCTACACCTTC.

This clonotype was seen only a few times. The chain couples TRBV5-6 to TRBJ2-2, with D possibly being TRBD1 (5 bases). The CDR3 is 16 amino acids. The V gene's germline CDR1 is SGHDT and CDR2 YYEEEE. V was trimmed by 0 bases and J by 0 bases, leaving 9 bases between them. The DNA for the CDR3 is TGTGCCAGCAGCTTGGACCTAGGGGCGAACACCGGGGAGCTGTTTTTT. Translated: CASSLDLGANTGELFF.

A word on this clonotype: Being one base from a much bigger clone, this may be a read error. This chain uses TRBV4-3 with TRBJ2-5; TRBD2 matches 7 bases. The last part of the DNA fits TRBJ2-7 better; the J call may be wrong. CDR3 length equals 13 residues. Germline CDR1 is LGHNA and CDR2 is YSLEER. Here the CDR3 reads CASSQEGGNEQYV. CDR3 sequence (DNA): TGCGCCAGCAGCCAAGAGGGAGGGAACGAGCAGTACGTC.

This chain joins TRBV9 and TRBJ1-4; 8 nucleotides match TRBD1. Germline lookup yields CDR1 SGDLS and CDR2 YYNGEE. This CDR3 is 16 amino acids long. Trimming removed 4 bases from V and 6 bases from J; junction bases left unmatched: 11. The CDR3 nucleotides read TGTGCCAGCAGCACCGAGACAGGGGCGGTCGATGAAAAACTGTTTTTT. This codes for CASSTETGAVDEKLFF.

V usage is TRBV18 and J usage is TRBJ2-7, with 8 positions matching TRBD2. The CDR3 contains 14 residues. CDR1 KGHSH and CDR2 LQKENI come from the germline V gene. V lost 5 bases, J lost 5 bases, and 8 bases stayed unmatched. The CDR3 spells CASSSRGGINEQYF. CDR3 DNA sequence: TGTGCCAGCTCATCACGGGGGGGCATCAACGAGCAGTACTTC.

This chain joins TRBV10-3 and TRBJ1-3, with D maybe TRBD1 (5 bases). The CDR3 length is 14 residues. The V end was cut by 3 bases, the J end by 4 bases, with 10 bases between. In germline, CDR1 is ENHRY, CDR2 SYGVKD. CDR3 nucleotides: TGTGCCATCAGTGACAGGGTCTCAGGAAACACCATATATTTT. It translates to CAISDRVSGNTIYF.

This clonotype was recorded at least ten times. V is TRBV28 and J is TRBJ2-7; 8 nucleotides align to TRBD1. Germline V gene data show CDR1 as MDHEN and CDR2 as SYDVKM. The trim removed 5 bases at V and 3 bases at J, leaving 6 bases unmatched. This CDR3 has 14 amino acids. CDR3 loop: CASSGGDRGYEQYF. The CDR3 nucleotides read TGTGCCAGCAGTGGTGGAGACAGGGGCTACGAGCAGTACTTC.

The chain uses TRBV20-1 and TRBJ1-2, with D perhaps matching TRBD1 (6 bases). Trimming stripped 6 bases from V and 7 bases from J, with 15 bases between. This CDR3 is 12 amino acids long. The germline V gene encodes CDR1 DFQATT and CDR2 SNEGSKA (reference sequence). For the CDR3, the DNA is TGCAGTGCGAGCCGGGACACGGGTGGCTACACCTTC. This translates into CSASRDTGGYTF.

The table lists this clonotype with a few counts. CDR3 protein: CASKRTGGYNEQFF. CDR3 bases: TGTGCCAGCAAGAGGACAGGGGGCTACAATGAGCAGTTCTTC. The V and J genes are TRBV28 and TRBJ2-1; 10 bases align to TRBD1. V lost 7 bases to trimming and J lost 3 bases; unmatched junction nucleotides: 3. Germline CDR1 is MDHEN and CDR2 is SYDVKM. This CDR3 has 14 amino acids.

The chain is built from TRBV30 and TRBJ2-3; D ambiguous. V lost 0 bases to trimming and J lost 4 bases, with 11 bases between them. This CDR3 contains 14 residues. Germline loops: CDR1 GTSNPN, CDR2 SVGIG (reference sequence). DNA of the CDR3: TGTGCCTGGAGTGTAGGGAAGGCCGCAGATACGCAGTATTTT. Translating it yields CAWSVGKAADTQYF.

CDR3 in DNA: TGCAGTGCTAGAGATTGGGACGGTCAGCCCCAGCATTTT. It yields the protein CSARDWDGQPQHF. This chain connects TRBV20-1 to TRBJ1-5; D perhaps matches TRBD1 (5 bases). The ends were cut back, 0 bases at V and 6 bases at J, with 9 bases in the middle. The CDR3 is 13 residues long. The germline V gene encodes CDR1 DFQATT and CDR2 SNEGSKA (reference sequence).

This clonotype was observed a few times. The V and J genes are TRBV14 and TRBJ2-7, with 10 nucleotides matching TRBD1. Trimming removed 1 base from V and 0 bases from J; junction bases left unmatched: 6. Germline lookup yields CDR1 SGHDN and CDR2 FVKESK. The CDR3 sequence is 17 residues long. CDR3 sequence: CASSQALGTGDSYEQYF. The CDR3 region has the DNA TGTGCCAGCAGCCAAGCACTCGGGACAGGGGACTCCTACGAGCAGTACTTC.

This clonotype was seen repeatedly, ten times or more. This sequence joins TRBV19 and TRBJ1-1; no reliable D call. The CDR3 is made up of 14 amino acids. Per the germline V gene, CDR1 is LNHDA and CDR2 is SQIVND (reference sequence). Trimming removed 4 bases at V and 4 bases at J, with 13 bases between. The CDR3 reads CASSTAGFGTEAFF. The CDR3 DNA reads TGTGCCAGTAGTACCGCGGGTTTCGGCACTGAAGCTTTCTTT.

The chain is built from TRBV7-2 and TRBJ1-6; 8 bases map to TRBD1. There are 16 residues in the CDR3. Germline lookup yields CDR1 SGHTA and CDR2 FQGNSA. The V gene end was trimmed by 5 bases and the J gene end by 2 bases; junction bases not matched to a gene: 5. CDR3 sequence reads: CASSATGAAYNSPLHF. The CDR3, as DNA: TGTGCCAGCAGCGCGACAGGGGCCGCCTATAATTCACCCCTCCACTTT.

CDR3 sequence (DNA): TGTGCCAGCAGGCGACTAGCGCTCGTAACAGATACGCAGTATTTT. This encodes CASRRLALVTDTQYF. This chain links TRBV12-3 or TRBV12-4 with TRBJ2-3; TRBD2 matches at 8 bases. The J segment lost 3 bases and the V segment lost 6 bases, leaving 8 bases of the junction unmatched. The CDR3 consists of 15 residues.

V is TRBV14 and J is TRBJ2-1, with TRBD1 matching over 7 bases. V dropped 3 bases and J dropped 4; count of bases not matched to a gene: 9. Per germline, CDR1 SGHDN and CDR2 FVKESK. This CDR3 has 16 residues. CDR3 loop: CASSQIRDRDYNEQFF. CDR3 in DNA: TGTGCCAGCAGCCAGATCCGGGACAGAGATTACAATGAGCAGTTCTTC.

This clonotype has more than one count but fewer than ten. This chain uses TRBV27 with TRBJ2-2; TRBD1 matches at 7 bases. CDR1 MNHEY and CDR2 SMNVEV come from the germline V gene (reference sequence). The CDR3 sequence is 13 residues long. V shed 4 bases, J shed 6 bases, and the junction held 2 bases outside the gene matches. Here the CDR3 reads CASSYTGAGELFF. CDR3 nucleotide sequence: TGTGCCAGCAGTTACACAGGGGCCGGGGAGCTGTTTTTT.

V and J are TRBV4-2 and TRBJ1-1; D ambiguous. Germline-derived CDR1 and CDR2 are LGHNA and YNFKEQ. V shed 0 bases and J shed 0 bases, with 11 bases lying between them. The CDR3 sequence is 16 residues long. The CDR3 DNA sequence: TGTGCCAGCAGCCAAGATTGGGTGGGTATGAACACTGAAGCTTTCTTT. Residues: CASSQDWVGMNTEAFF.

This clonotype was counted ten times or more. The chain joins TRBV28 to TRBJ2-7; D ambiguous. CDR1 is MDHEN, CDR2 SYDVKM, per germline. CDR3 length: 15 amino acids. With 5 bases removed from V and 1 base from J, the gap between germline ends came to 15 bases. Here the CDR3 DNA reads TGTGCCAGCAGTCGCCACGGAACCCTTTCCTACGAGCAGTACTTC. Translated, it gives CASSRHGTLSYEQYF.

This clonotype was seen once. A much bigger clone sits one base away, suggesting this may be a read error. The CDR3 coding sequence is TGCAGCGTTGAAGGGTTCCCAGGTGGCAATGAGCAGGTCTTC. Its protein product is CSVEGFPGGNEQVF. The rearrangement uses TRBV29-1 and TRBJ2-1; D is ambiguous. The CDR3 is 14 residues long. Germline V gene lookup returns CDR1 SQVTM and CDR2 ANQGSEA.

This clonotype occurred a few times. The J gene is TRBJ2-3, the V gene TRBV6-5, with 7 bases aligning to TRBD1. The CDR3 spans 15 residues. Germline V gene lookup returns CDR1 MNHEY and CDR2 SVGAGI. The trim removed 5 bases at V and 0 bases at J, leaving 5 bases unmatched. The CDR3 here is CASSATGASTDTQYF. CDR3 nucleotide sequence: TGTGCCAGCAGTGCAACAGGGGCTAGCACAGATACGCAGTATTTT.

The V gene is TRBV20-1, the J gene TRBJ1-1; weak D call: TRBD1 (5 bases). The CDR3 contains 15 residues. The V end was cut by 0 bases, the J end by 3 bases, with 14 bases between. Germline values: CDR1 DFQATT, CDR2 SNEGSKA (reference sequence). CDR3 nucleotide sequence: TGCAGTGCTAGAGACCCACAGGTCAGCCACACTGAAGCTTTCTTT. This encodes CSARDPQVSHTEAFF.

In its sample, this clonotype was seen many times. J is TRBJ2-7 and V is TRBV28; TRBD2 is a possible D gene (5 bases). In germline, CDR1 is MDHEN, CDR2 SYDVKM. The V gene lost 3 bases and the J gene lost 4 bases, with 13 bases spanning the gap. The CDR3 spans 14 residues. CDR3 sequence (DNA): TGTGCCAGCAGTTTCTCCGGGAAAGGGTACGAGCAGTACTTC. This codes for CASSFSGKGYEQYF.

The chain combines TRBV7-9 with TRBJ2-5; weak D call: TRBD1 (5 bases). CDR3 length: 14 residues. V lost 7 bases and J 3 bases, leaving 15 bases between the germline ends. The germline V gene encodes CDR1 SEHNR and CDR2 FQNEAQ (reference sequence). The CDR3 sequence is CASKGPPREETQYF. In DNA, the CDR3 is TGTGCCAGCAAAGGTCCCCCCAGGGAAGAGACCCAGTACTTC.